This TCR beta chain was identified in a study of blood T cell repertoires in COVID-19. Assay used: immunoSEQ multiplex PCR; TCRdb lists only in-frame clones, some missing. The data contain about 120,000 clones, around 87% of them singletons. This clone was counted once. The sequencing input was peripheral blood. This clonotype was sampled from a man in his 70s with active or convalescent COVID-19.

The CDR3 reads CASMLGWQGHNQGYTF. The CDR3 nucleotides are TGTGCCAGCATGCTCGGTTGGCAGGGTCATAATCAAGGCTACACCTTC. The rearrangement links TRBV7-9 to TRBJ1-2; the D gene is possibly TRBD1 (5 bases). The CDR3 has 16 amino acids. With 7 bases removed from V and 8 bases from J, the gap between germline ends came to 26 bases. The germline gives CDR1 SEHNR, CDR2 FQNEAQ (reference sequence).